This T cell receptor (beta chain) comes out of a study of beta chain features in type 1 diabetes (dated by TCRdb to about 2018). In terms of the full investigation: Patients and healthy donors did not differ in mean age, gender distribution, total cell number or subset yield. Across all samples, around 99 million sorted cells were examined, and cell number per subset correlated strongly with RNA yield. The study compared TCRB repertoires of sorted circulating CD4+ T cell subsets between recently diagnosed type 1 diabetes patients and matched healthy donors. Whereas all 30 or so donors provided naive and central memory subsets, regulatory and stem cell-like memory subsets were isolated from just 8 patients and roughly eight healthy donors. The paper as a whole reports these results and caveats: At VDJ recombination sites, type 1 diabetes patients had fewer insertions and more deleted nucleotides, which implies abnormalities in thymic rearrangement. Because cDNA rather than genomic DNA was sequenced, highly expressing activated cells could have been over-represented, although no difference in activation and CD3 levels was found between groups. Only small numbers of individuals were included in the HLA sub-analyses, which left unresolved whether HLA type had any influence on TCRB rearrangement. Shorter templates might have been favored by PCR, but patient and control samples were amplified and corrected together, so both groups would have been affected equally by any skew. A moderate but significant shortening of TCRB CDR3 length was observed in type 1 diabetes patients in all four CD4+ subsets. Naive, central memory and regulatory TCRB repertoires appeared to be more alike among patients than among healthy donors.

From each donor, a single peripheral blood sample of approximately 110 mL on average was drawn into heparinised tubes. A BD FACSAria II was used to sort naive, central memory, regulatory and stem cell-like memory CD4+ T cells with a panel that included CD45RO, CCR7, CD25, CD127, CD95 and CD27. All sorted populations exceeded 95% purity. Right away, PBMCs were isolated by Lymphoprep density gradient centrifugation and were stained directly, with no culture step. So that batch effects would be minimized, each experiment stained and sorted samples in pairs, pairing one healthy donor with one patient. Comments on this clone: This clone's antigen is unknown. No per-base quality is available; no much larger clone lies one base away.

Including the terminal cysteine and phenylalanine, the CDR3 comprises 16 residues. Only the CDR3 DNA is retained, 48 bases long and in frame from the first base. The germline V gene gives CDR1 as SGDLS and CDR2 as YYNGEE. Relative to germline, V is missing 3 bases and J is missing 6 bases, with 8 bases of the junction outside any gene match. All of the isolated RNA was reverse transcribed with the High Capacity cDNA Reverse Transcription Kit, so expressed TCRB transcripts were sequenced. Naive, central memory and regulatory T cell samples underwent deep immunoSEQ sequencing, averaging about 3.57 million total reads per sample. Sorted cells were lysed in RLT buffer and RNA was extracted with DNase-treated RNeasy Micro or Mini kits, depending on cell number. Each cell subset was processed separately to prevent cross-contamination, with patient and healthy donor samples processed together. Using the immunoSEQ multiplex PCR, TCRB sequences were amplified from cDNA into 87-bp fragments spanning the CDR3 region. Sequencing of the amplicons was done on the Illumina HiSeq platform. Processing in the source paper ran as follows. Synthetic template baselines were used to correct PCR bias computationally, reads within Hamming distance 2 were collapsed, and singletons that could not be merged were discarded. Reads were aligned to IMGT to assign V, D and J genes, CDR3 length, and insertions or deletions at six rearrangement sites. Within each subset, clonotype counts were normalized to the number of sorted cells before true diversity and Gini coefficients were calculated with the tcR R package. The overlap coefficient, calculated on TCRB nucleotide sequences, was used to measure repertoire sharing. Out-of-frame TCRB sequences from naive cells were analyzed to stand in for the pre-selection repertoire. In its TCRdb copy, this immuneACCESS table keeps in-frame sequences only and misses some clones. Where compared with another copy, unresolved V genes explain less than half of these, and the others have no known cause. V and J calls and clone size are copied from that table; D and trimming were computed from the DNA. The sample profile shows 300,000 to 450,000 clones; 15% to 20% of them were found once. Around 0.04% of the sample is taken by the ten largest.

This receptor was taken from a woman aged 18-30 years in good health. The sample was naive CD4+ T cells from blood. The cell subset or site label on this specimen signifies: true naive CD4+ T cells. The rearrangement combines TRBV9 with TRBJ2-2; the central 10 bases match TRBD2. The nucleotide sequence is TGTGCCAGCAGCGCCGAAGCGGGAGGGAGGTCCGGGGAGCTGTTTTTT. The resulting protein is CASSAEAGGRSGELFF. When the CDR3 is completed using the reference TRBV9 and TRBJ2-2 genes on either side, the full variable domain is DSGVTQTPKHLITATGQRVTLRCSPRSGDLSVYWYQQSLDQGLQFLIQYYNGEERAKGNILERFSAQQFPDLHSELNLSSLELGDSALYFCASSAEAGGRSGELFFGEGSRLTVL.